The clone carrying this T cell receptor (beta chain) was detected once. Its antigen is not identified. The entry originates in a study of cytomegalovirus exposure and HLA in healthy donors. General observations from the study: Segments of the TCR beta V type were, in most cases, productive about 90% or about 30% of the time in an earlier analysis.

A multiplex PCR was run with 60 Vbeta primers and 13 Jbeta primers. Some clones are missing from TCRdb's copy, which holds only in-frame ones; the method was immunoSEQ multiplex PCR. The data show 150,000 or so clones, roughly 80% seen once. The CDR3 has 12 amino acids. Per the germline V gene, CDR1 is MDHEN and CDR2 is SYDVKM. Trimming took off 6 bases at V and 1 base at J, with 7 bases between the two ends. The sequence was collected from a female donor in good health and CMV-seronegative. The source material was PBMCs. The rearrangement joins TRBV28 to TRBJ2-7; possible D gene TRBD1, 6 bases. The CDR3 DNA follows: TGTGCCAGCAGAACAGGGTCCTACGAGCAGTACTTC. Translated: CASRTGSYEQYF.